These 9 T cell receptor beta chains originate from one sample sequenced in a study of T cells after yellow fever vaccination. TCRdb itself ran the 5' RACE reads through MiXCR, one entry per CDR3 protein. The sample consists of a few hundred thousand distinct CDR3 sequences, around 8.6% of them appearing once. The sample here was CD4+ T cells sorted from PBMCs, taken 5 days after the yellow fever booster vaccination. Every receptor here comes from a man aged 18-30 years who received the YFV17D yellow fever vaccine.

This clonotype has a count of ten or more. The gene calls are TRBV12-3 or TRBV12-4 and TRBJ2-1; D call uncertain. Trimming pared 1 base from V and 6 bases from J, leaving 10 bases between. CDR3 length equals 14 residues. The CDR3 sequence is CASSLGLAFNEQFF. CDR3 DNA: TGTGCCAGCAGTTTAGGGCTGGCTTTCAATGAGCAGTTCTTC.

In its sample, this clonotype was seen a few times. CDR3 bases: TGTGCCAGCTCAGGCGGGGAGCTGTTTTTT. Protein product: CASSGGELFF. V usage is TRBV2 and J usage is TRBJ2-2; D not resolved. Germline-derived CDR1 and CDR2 are SNHLY and FYNNEI. V was cut by 8 bases and J by 7 bases, with 5 bases left in between. There are 10 residues in the CDR3.

This sequence joins TRBV28 and TRBJ2-3; 8 positions match TRBD2. Germline trimming cut 4 bases from V and 0 bases from J; bases unmatched to any gene: 6. Germline V lookup: CDR1 MDHEN, CDR2 SYDVKM. The CDR3 extends over 16 amino acids. CDR3 coding DNA: TGTGCCAGCAGTTCGACGGGACTAGTTAGCACAGATACGCAGTATTTT. Translated, it gives CASSSTGLVSTDTQYF.

This clonotype was detected many times. The V and J genes are TRBV29-1 and TRBJ1-1; no reliable D call. V lost 7 bases and J 3 bases, leaving 12 bases between the germline ends. The CDR3 totals 12 residues. The V gene's germline CDR1 is SQVTM and CDR2 ANQGSEA. This chain's CDR3 is CSAGSQYTEAFF. The CDR3 nucleotides read TGCAGCGCCGGGAGTCAGTACACTGAAGCTTTCTTT.

This clonotype was found a few times. The V gene is TRBV24-1, the J gene TRBJ1-5; TRBD1 is a possible D gene (6 bases). Germline V gene data show CDR1 as KGHDR and CDR2 as SFDVKD. V was pared by 9 bases and J by 2 bases, with 10 bases between. The CDR3 spans 13 residues. CDR3 protein: CATGSGGNQPQHF. CDR3 DNA sequence: TGTGCCACCGGTTCAGGGGGCAATCAGCCCCAGCATTTT.

There are a few counts of this clonotype. The rearrangement uses TRBV5-1 and TRBJ2-5; D may be TRBD2 (5 bases). Germline-derived CDR1 and CDR2 are SGHRS and YFSETQ. The CDR3 extends over 12 amino acids. The V end was cut by 2 bases, the J end by 7 bases, with 9 bases between. The DNA for the CDR3 is TGCGCCAGCAGCTTAACTGCGGGGACCCAGTACTTC. Translation: CASSLTAGTQYF.

This clonotype came up many times. V usage is TRBV12-3 or TRBV12-4 and J usage is TRBJ2-2; 10 bases match TRBD2. The V segment lost 4 bases and the J segment 4 bases; nucleotides outside the gene matches: 12. This CDR3 has 18 residues. CDR3 bases: TGTGCCAGCAGTTCAAGGACCAGGACTAGCGGCCGCACCGGGGAGCTGTTTTTT. Translated: CASSSRTRTSGRTGELFF.

In its sample, this clonotype was seen a few times. The chain employs TRBV12-3 or TRBV12-4 and TRBJ1-5; D unresolved. The CDR3 spans 16 residues. The V end was cut by 6 bases, the J end by 2 bases, with 17 bases between. For the CDR3, the DNA is TGTGCCAGCAGACACCCTCGGGCCGCGGGCAATCAGCCCCAGCATTTT. Encoded protein: CASRHPRAAGNQPQHF.

This clonotype has only a few counts. V and J are TRBV20-1 and TRBJ2-7; 9 nucleotides line up with TRBD2. From germline, CDR1 is DFQATT and CDR2 SNEGSKA (reference sequence). V was pared by 1 base and J by 6 bases, with 7 bases of the junction left unmatched. The CDR3 runs 14 residues. In DNA form, the CDR3 reads TGCAGTGCTAGAGTCCCGGGACTAGCTACCGAGCAGTACTTC. Its translation: CSARVPGLATEQYF.